A single sample is the source of the 17 T cell receptor beta chains below, sequenced in a study of blood T cell repertoires in COVID-19. Using immunoSEQ multiplex PCR, the repertoire was profiled, and TCRdb retains in-frame clones only, with some absent. The table has about 350,000 clones, approximately 89% seen once. Input material: peripheral blood. These receptors came from a woman between 55 and 75 years old with COVID-19, enrolled during active disease.

The count of this clone is one. Other nucleotide sequences in the sample specify the same CDR3. The chain carries TRBV2 and TRBJ1-1; D remains ambiguous. The CDR3 extends over 13 amino acids. Germline V gene lookup returns CDR1 SNHLY and CDR2 FYNNEI. V lost 6 bases, J lost 0 bases, and 8 bases lay in between. The CDR3 DNA sequence: TGTGCCAGCAGGAGAGGGATGAACACTGAAGCTTTCTTT. It is translated as CASRRGMNTEAFF.

This chain uses TRBV11-2 with TRBJ2-1; D call uncertain. Trimming pared 6 bases from V and 3 bases from J, leaving 12 bases between. The CDR3 extends over 14 amino acids. Germline CDR1 and CDR2: SGHAT and FQNNGV. The CDR3 coding sequence is TGTGCCAGCAGGAACCCCGGTGACTACAATGAGCAGTTCTTC. Translating it yields CASRNPGDYNEQFF.

V is TRBV19 and J is TRBJ1-5; D is uncertain. This CDR3 comprises 14 residues. Per germline, CDR1 LNHDA and CDR2 SQIVND (reference sequence). The V and J ends lost 5 bases and 4 bases respectively, with 12 bases between them. CDR3 nucleotide sequence: TGTGCCAGTAGTCGAGCCGGCGGTAATCAGCCCCAGCATTTT. Protein sequence: CASSRAGGNQPQHF.

This rearrangement joins TRBV4-1 to TRBJ2-4; 7 bases agree with TRBD1. This CDR3 region has 14 residues. Trimming took 0 bases from V and 7 from J; bases not matched to a gene: 3. The V gene's germline CDR1 is MGHRA and CDR2 YSYEKL. The CDR3 region is CASSQDEGANIQYF. In DNA form, the CDR3 reads TGCGCCAGCAGCCAAGATGAGGGGGCCAACATTCAGTACTTC.

J is TRBJ1-6 and V is TRBV6-5; D is ambiguous. With 6 bases removed from V and 7 bases from J, the gap between germline ends came to 4 bases. The CDR3 loop spans 11 amino acids. Germline V lookup: CDR1 MNHEY, CDR2 SVGAGI. CDR3 sequence reads: CASRLNSPLHF. The CDR3 DNA is TGTGCCAGCAGGCTAAATTCACCCCTCCACTTT.

CDR3 in amino acids: CAWSGVGGNEKLFF. The CDR3 coding sequence is TGTGCCTGGAGCGGTGTCGGCGGTAATGAAAAACTGTTTTTT. This sequence joins TRBV30 and TRBJ1-4; D unresolved. Germline V CDR1 and CDR2: GTSNPN, SVGIG (reference sequence). The CDR3 has 14 residues. V was cut by 3 bases and J by 4 bases, with 12 bases left in between.

In DNA form, the CDR3 reads TGTGCCTGGAGTGGGACAGGGGGAACCGAGCAGTACTTC. This translates into CAWSGTGGTEQYF. V usage is TRBV30 and J usage is TRBJ2-7, with TRBD1 matching over 10 bases. The CDR3 loop spans 13 amino acids. The ends lost 1 base at V and 6 bases at J; junction bases unmatched: 3. The V gene's germline CDR1 is GTSNPN and CDR2 SVGIG (reference sequence). The variable domain in full, with the rest retrieved from reference TRBV30 and TRBJ2-7, is SQTIHQWPATLVQPVGSPLSLECTVEGTSNPNLYWYRQAAGRGLQLLFYSVGIGQISSEVPQNLSASRPQDRQFILSSKKLLLSDSGFYLCAWSGTGGTEQYFGPGTRLTVT.

The chain combines TRBV18 with TRBJ1-4; a weak D match, TRBD1 (5 bases). The V end lost 3 bases, the J end lost 7 bases, and 12 bases lay between the germline ends. Germline V gene data show CDR1 as KGHSH and CDR2 as LQKENI. This CDR3 comprises 14 residues. CDR3 in amino acids: CASSPGRETEKLFF. The CDR3 region has the DNA TGTGCCAGCTCACCCGGCAGGGAAACTGAAAAACTGTTTTTT.

V usage is TRBV30 and J usage is TRBJ1-5; 10 bases are shared with TRBD1. V shed 2 bases and J 6 bases; nucleotides not matched to a gene: 10. The CDR3 totals 16 residues. Germline V lookup: CDR1 GTSNPN, CDR2 SVGIG (reference sequence). CDR3 region: CAWSSSRQGAAQPQHF. CDR3 sequence (DNA): TGTGCCTGGAGTTCTTCCCGACAGGGGGCAGCTCAGCCCCAGCATTTT.

V and J are TRBV15 and TRBJ1-1; 7 bases line up with TRBD1. The CDR3 extends over 15 amino acids. The V and J ends lost 1 base and 4 bases, in that order; junction bases with no gene match: 6. Germline CDR1 and CDR2: LNHNV and YYDKDF (reference sequence). The CDR3 region is CATSRVQGEGTEAFF. CDR3 nucleotides: TGTGCCACCAGCAGAGTCCAGGGGGAAGGCACTGAAGCTTTCTTT.

The chain couples TRBV6-1 to TRBJ2-7; the D gene is possibly TRBD1 (6 bases). CDR1 is MNHNS and CDR2 is SASEGT in the germline V gene. The CDR3 covers 16 residues. Trimming took 2 bases from V and 3 from J, leaving 17 bases between them. The CDR3 is CASSEIPQGINYEQYF. CDR3 bases: TGTGCCAGCAGTGAAATCCCGCAGGGGATAAACTACGAGCAGTACTTC.

The rearrangement uses TRBV6-1 and TRBJ2-2; D is ambiguous. V lost 1 base and J 3 bases, leaving 9 bases between the germline ends. The CDR3 is 15 amino acids. Germline CDR1 reads MNHNS; CDR2 reads SASEGT. The CDR3 sequence is CASSEGQVYTGELFF. The CDR3, as DNA: TGTGCCAGCAGTGAAGGGCAAGTGTACACCGGGGAGCTGTTTTTT.

The genes are TRBV11-3 and TRBJ2-7, with 11 bases matching TRBD1. Germline CDR1 and CDR2: SGHNT and YENEEA. V shed 6 bases and J 2 bases; nucleotides not matched to a gene: 3. This CDR3 has 14 amino acids. The CDR3 sequence: CASRGQGVPYEQYF. Here the CDR3 DNA reads TGTGCCAGCAGGGGACAGGGGGTACCCTACGAGCAGTACTTC.

This clone was found once. This chain's CDR3 is CASREGQLQETQYF. Written as DNA, the CDR3 is TGTGCCAGCAGAGAGGGACAGCTCCAAGAGACCCAGTACTTC. The chain couples TRBV6-5 to TRBJ2-5; 7 bases agree with TRBD1. The germline CDR1 and CDR2 sequences are MNHEY and SVGAGI. V lost 6 bases, J lost 1 base, and 5 bases stayed unmatched. The CDR3 has 14 residues.

This chain joins TRBV7-8 and TRBJ2-4; D gene ambiguous. The CDR3 runs to 14 residues. V was cut by 5 bases and J by 0 bases, with 8 bases left in between. Germline values: CDR1 SGHVS, CDR2 FQNEAQ. Written as DNA, the CDR3 is TGTGCCAGCAGCGCCGAGCTAGCCAAAAACATTCAGTACTTC. Amino acid sequence: CASSAELAKNIQYF.

This chain links TRBV6-5 with TRBJ1-6; D might be TRBD1 (5 bases). Trimming removed 10 bases at V and 8 bases at J, with 18 bases between. CDR1 is MNHEY, CDR2 SVGAGI, per germline. The CDR3 has 14 amino acids. The CDR3 loop is CATRLGAAYSPLHF. The CDR3, as DNA: TGTGCCACTAGACTAGGGGCAGCCTATTCACCCCTCCACTTT.

The rearrangement uses TRBV6-2 or TRBV6-3 and TRBJ2-7; 8 bases line up with TRBD2. V dropped 3 bases and J dropped 4; count of bases not matched to a gene: 5. Germline CDR1 reads MNHEY; CDR2 reads SVGEGT. This CDR3 spans 14 amino acids. The CDR3 sequence: CASSYGGGRYEQYF. The CDR3 DNA reads as TGTGCCAGCAGTTATGGCGGGGGGCGGTACGAGCAGTACTTC.